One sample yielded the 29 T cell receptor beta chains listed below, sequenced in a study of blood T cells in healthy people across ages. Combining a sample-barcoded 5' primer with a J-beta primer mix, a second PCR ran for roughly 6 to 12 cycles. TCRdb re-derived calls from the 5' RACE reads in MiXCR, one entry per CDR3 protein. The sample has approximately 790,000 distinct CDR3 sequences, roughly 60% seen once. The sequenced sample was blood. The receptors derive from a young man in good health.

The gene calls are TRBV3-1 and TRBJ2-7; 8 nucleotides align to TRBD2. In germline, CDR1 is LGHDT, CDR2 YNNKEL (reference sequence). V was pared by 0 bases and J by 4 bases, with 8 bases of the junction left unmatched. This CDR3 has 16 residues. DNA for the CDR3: TGTGCCAGCAGCCAAGATTCTCGCGGGGGGTTGTACGAGCAGTACTTC. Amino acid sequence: CASSQDSRGGLYEQYF.

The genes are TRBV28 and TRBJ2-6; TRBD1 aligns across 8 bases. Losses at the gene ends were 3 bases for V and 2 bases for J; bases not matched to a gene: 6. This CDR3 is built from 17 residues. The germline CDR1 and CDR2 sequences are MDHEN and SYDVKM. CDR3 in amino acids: CASSFGQGRTGANVLTF. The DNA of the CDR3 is TGTGCCAGCAGTTTTGGACAGGGTAGGACTGGGGCCAACGTCCTGACTTTC.

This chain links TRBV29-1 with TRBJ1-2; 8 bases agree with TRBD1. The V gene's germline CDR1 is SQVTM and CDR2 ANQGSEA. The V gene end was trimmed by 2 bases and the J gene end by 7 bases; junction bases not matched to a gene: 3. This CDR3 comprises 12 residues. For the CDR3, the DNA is TGCAGCGTTGAACAGGGGGCGAGTGGCTACACCTTC. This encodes CSVEQGASGYTF.

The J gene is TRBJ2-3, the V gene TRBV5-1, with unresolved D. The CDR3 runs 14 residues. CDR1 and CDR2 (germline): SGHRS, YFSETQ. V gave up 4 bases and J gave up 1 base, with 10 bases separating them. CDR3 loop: CASSGLRGTDTQYF. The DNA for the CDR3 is TGCGCCAGCAGCGGGCTGAGAGGCACAGATACGCAGTATTTT.

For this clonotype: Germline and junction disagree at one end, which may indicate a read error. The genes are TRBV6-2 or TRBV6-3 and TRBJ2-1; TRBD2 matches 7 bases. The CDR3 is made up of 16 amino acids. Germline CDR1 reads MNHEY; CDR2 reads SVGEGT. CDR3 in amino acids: CANSDLSSGPYNEQFF. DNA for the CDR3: TGTGCCAACAGTGATCTTTCTAGCGGCCCCTACAATGAGCAGTTCTTC.

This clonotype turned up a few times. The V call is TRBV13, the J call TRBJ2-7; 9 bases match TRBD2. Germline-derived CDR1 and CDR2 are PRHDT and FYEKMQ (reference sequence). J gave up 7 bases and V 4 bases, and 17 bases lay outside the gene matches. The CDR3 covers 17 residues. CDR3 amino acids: CASSSIGRGGSYNEQYF. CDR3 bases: TGTGCCAGCAGCTCTATCGGGCGGGGGGGCTCCTACAATGAGCAGTACTTC.

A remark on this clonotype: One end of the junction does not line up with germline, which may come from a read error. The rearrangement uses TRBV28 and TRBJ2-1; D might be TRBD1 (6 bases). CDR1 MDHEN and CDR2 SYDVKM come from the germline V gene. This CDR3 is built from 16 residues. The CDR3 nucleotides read TGCGCCAGCAATACCGGGACATCTGGGACCTACAATGAGCAGTTCTTC. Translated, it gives CASNTGTSGTYNEQFF. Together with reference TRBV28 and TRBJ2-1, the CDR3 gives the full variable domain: DVKVTQSSRYLVKRTGEKVFLECVQDMDHENMFWYRQDPGLGLRLIYFSYDVKMKEKGDIPEGYSVSREKKERFSLILESASTNQTSMYLCASNTGTSGTYNEQFFGPGTRLTVL.

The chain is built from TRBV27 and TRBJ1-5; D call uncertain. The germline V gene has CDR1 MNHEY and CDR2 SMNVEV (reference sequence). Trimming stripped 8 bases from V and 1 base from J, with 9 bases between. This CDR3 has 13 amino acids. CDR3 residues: CASSQRSNQPQHF. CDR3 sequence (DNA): TGTGCCAGCTCACAACGGAGCAATCAGCCCCAGCATTTT.

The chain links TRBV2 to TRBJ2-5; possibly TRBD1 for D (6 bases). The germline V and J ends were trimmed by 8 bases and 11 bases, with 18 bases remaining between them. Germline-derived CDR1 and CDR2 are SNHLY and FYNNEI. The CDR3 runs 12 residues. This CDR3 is CASGPGGREQYF. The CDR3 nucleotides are TGTGCCAGCGGGCCTGGGGGCAGGGAGCAGTACTTC.

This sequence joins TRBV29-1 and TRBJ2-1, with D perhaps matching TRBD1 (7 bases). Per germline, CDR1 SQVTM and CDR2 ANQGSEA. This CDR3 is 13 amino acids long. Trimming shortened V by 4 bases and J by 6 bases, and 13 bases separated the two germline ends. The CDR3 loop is CSVGQGGVNEQFF. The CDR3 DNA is TGCAGCGTTGGACAGGGAGGTGTCAATGAGCAGTTCTTC.

CDR3 loop: CASRAGDFYEQYF. In DNA form, the CDR3 reads TGTGCCAGCAGGGCGGGGGACTTTTACGAGCAGTACTTC. J is TRBJ2-7 and V is TRBV2; 7 bases are a match to TRBD2. From germline, CDR1 is SNHLY and CDR2 FYNNEI. The J segment lost 4 bases and the V segment lost 6 bases, leaving 6 bases of the junction unmatched. CDR3 length: 13 amino acids.

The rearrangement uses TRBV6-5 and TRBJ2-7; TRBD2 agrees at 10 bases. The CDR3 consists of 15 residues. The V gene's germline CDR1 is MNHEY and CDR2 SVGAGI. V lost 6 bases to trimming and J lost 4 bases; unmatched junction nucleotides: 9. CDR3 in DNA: TGTGCCAGCAGACCCTCGCTAGCGGGGGATTACGAGCAGTACTTC. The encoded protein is CASRPSLAGDYEQYF.

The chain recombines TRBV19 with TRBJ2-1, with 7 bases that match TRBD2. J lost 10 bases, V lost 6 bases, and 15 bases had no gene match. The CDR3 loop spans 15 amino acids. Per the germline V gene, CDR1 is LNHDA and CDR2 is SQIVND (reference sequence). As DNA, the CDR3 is TGTGCCAGTAGCCCAACCGGGGCGGGGGAGAGAGAGCAGTTCTTC. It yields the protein CASSPTGAGEREQFF.

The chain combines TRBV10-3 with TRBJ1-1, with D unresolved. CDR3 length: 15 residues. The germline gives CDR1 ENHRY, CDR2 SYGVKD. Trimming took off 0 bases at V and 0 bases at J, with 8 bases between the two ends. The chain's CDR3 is CAISESGSLNTEAFF. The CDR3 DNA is TGTGCCATCAGTGAGTCGGGCAGCTTGAACACTGAAGCTTTCTTT.

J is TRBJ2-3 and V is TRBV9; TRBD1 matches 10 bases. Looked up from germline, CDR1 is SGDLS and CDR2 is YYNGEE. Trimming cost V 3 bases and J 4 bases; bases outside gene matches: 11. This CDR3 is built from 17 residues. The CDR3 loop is CASSATGTGARADTQYF. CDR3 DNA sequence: TGTGCCAGCAGCGCGACCGGGACAGGGGCTCGGGCAGATACGCAGTATTTT.

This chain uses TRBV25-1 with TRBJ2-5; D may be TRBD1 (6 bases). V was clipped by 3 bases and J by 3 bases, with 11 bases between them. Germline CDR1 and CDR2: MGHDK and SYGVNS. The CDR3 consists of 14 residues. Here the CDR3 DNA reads TGTGCCAGCAGTGAGGGGAGACAGGAAGAGACCCAGTACTTC. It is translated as CASSEGRQEETQYF.

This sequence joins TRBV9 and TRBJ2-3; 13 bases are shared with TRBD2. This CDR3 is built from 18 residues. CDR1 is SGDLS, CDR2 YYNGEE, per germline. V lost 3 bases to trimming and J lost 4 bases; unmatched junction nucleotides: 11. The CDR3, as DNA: TGTGCCAGCAGCGGGGGACTAGCGGGGACTCATACCCCAGATACGCAGTATTTT. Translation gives CASSGGLAGTHTPDTQYF.

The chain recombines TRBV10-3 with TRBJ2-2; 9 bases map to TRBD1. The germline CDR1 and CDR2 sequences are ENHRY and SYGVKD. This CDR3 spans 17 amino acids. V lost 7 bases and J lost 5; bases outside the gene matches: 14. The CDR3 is CAITQPPGQGETGELFF. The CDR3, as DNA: TGTGCCATCACCCAGCCTCCGGGACAGGGTGAAACCGGGGAGCTGTTTTTT.

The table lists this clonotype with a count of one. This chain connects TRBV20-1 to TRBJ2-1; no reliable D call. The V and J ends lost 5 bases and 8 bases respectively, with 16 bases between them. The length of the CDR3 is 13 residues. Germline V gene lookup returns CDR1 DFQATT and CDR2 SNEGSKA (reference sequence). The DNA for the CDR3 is TGCAGTGCTCTTCGGACGGGTATAGATGAGCAGTTCTTC. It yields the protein CSALRTGIDEQFF.

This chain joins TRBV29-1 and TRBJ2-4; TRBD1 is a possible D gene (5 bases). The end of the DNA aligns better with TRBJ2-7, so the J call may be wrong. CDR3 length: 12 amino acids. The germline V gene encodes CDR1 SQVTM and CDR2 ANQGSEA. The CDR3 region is CSVESRAYEQYF. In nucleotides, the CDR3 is TGCAGCGTTGAATCCAGGGCCTACGAGCAGTACTTC.

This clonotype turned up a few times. The chain's CDR3 is CAIRSTGTGNSPLHF. The CDR3 DNA reads TGTGCCATCAGGAGTACAGGGACGGGTAATTCACCCCTCCACTTT. J is TRBJ1-6 and V is TRBV10-3; possibly TRBD1 for D (6 bases). V shed 6 bases and J shed 6 bases, with 15 bases lying between them. CDR1 and CDR2 (germline): ENHRY, SYGVKD. The CDR3 sequence is 15 residues long.

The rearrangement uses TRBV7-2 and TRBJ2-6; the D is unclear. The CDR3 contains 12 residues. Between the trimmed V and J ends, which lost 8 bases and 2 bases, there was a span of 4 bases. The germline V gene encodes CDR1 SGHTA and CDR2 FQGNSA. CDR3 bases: TGTGCCAGCGGGACTGGGGCCAACGTCCTGACTTTC. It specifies CASGTGANVLTF.

This chain's CDR3 is CASSFLRRGAAKGTQYF. The CDR3 DNA is TGTGCCAGCAGCTTTCTAAGGCGGGGGGCAGCCAAGGGGACCCAGTACTTC. This chain uses TRBV7-2 with TRBJ2-4, with 8 bases identical to TRBD2. Judging by the DNA end, TRBJ2-5 fits better; the J call may be wrong. Germline loops: CDR1 SGHTA, CDR2 FQGNSA. The length of the CDR3 is 17 residues.

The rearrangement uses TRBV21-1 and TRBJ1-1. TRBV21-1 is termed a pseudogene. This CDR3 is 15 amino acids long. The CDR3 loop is CAGSTLRVANTEAFF. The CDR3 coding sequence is TGTGCCGGCAGCACCCTAAGGGTGGCTAACACTGAAGCTTTCTTT.

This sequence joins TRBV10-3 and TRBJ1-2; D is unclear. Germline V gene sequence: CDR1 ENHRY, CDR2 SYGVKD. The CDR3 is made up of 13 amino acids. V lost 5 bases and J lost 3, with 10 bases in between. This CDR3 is CAISFGEDYGYTF. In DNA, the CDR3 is TGTGCCATCAGTTTCGGGGAGGACTATGGCTACACCTTC.

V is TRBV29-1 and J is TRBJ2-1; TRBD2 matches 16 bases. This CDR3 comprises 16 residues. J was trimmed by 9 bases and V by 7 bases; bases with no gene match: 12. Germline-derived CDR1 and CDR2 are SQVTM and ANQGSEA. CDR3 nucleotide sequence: TGCAGCGCCGGGACTAGCGGGGGGGCCTTCTCCCGTGAGCAGTTCTTC. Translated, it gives CSAGTSGGAFSREQFF.

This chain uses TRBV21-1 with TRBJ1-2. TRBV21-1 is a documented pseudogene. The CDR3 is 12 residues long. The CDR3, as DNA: TGTGCCAGCAGCAGGAACGACTATGGCTACACCTTC. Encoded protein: CASSRNDYGYTF.

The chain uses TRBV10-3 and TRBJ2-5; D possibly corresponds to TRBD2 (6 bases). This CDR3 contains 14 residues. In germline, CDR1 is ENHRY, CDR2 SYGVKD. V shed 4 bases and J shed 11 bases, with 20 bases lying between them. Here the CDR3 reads CAISGPGLMNEQYF. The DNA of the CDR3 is TGTGCCATCAGTGGTCCGGGACTCATGAATGAGCAGTACTTC.

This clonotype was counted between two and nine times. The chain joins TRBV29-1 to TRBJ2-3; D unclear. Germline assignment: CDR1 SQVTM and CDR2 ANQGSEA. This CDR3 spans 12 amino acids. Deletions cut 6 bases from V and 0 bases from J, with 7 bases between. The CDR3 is CSVSPSTDTQYF. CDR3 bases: TGCAGCGTATCCCCTAGCACAGATACGCAGTATTTT.